This TCR beta chain was identified during a study of T cell repertoires in aging, cancer and after chemotherapy. In the study overall: Glioblastoma patients receiving temozolomide-based therapy gave paired samples before and after chemotherapy.

The template was genomic DNA from peripheral blood, not RNA. For this clonotype: At one end, the junction sequence differs from germline, possibly due to a read error.

A mixed TRB-A/B primer pool amplified rearranged TRB by multiplex touch-down PCR. TCRdb analysed the multiplex PCR reads with MiXCR anew, one entry per CDR3 protein. This sample carries 3,000 or so distinct CDR3 sequences, around 21% of them seen once, and the ten largest clones take about 3.3%. The receptor was derived from a human donor with a solid tumor. What was sequenced was blood.

In DNA form, the CDR3 reads TGCGCCAGCAGCTTGGGGGACGGCAATCAGCCCCAGCATTTT. As protein: CASSLGDGNQPQHF. The chain is built from TRBV5-6 and TRBJ1-5, with D possibly being TRBD1 (5 bases). The CDR3 has 14 amino acids. Germline-derived CDR1 and CDR2 are SGHDT and YYEEEE. Full variable domain (missing parts from reference TRBV5-6 and TRBJ1-5): DAGVTQSPTHLIKTRGQQVTLRCSPKSGHDTVSWYQQALGQGPQFIFQYYEEEERQRGNFPDRFSGHQFPNYSSELNVNALLLGDSALYLCASSLGDGNQPQHFGDGTRLSIL.